This T cell receptor beta chain derives from a study of vaccination effects on CD4 cells after COVID-19. V was clipped by 5 bases and J by 2 bases, with 14 bases between them. The germline gives CDR1 SGHRS, CDR2 YFSETQ. The CDR3 has 15 residues. Before any sequencing was done, the ViraFEST assay used viral peptide pools to expand antigen-specific CD4+ T cells. Following a roughly 9-day culture, CD4+ T cells were purified. Prior SARS-CoV-2 infection was absent in the vaccine recipients, as shown by negative nucleocapsid antibodies. The culture medium for 1.5 million to 2.5 million PBMC per well included 10 IU/ml IL-2 and about 9.1 ug/ml peptides. Days 3 and 7 saw half the medium replaced with IL-2 medium. About this clone itself: Its antigen remains unidentified.

Clones were read by immunoSEQ multiplex PCR, and TCRdb kept only the in-frame ones, dropping some. The sample gives some 69,000 clones, 60% to 75% of which show up once; 2.5% to 3.5% is in the top ten. This TCR came from a human donor who received a COVID-19 vaccine. The chain combines TRBV5-1 with TRBJ1-3, with D possibly being TRBD1 (6 bases). The sequencing used CD4+ T cells from PBMCs cultured with HCoV-NL63 spike peptides, collected before COVID-19 vaccination. The CDR3 protein is CASRPQGSPGNTIYF. In DNA, the CDR3 is TGCGCCAGCAGGCCACAGGGTAGTCCTGGAAACACCATATATTTT.